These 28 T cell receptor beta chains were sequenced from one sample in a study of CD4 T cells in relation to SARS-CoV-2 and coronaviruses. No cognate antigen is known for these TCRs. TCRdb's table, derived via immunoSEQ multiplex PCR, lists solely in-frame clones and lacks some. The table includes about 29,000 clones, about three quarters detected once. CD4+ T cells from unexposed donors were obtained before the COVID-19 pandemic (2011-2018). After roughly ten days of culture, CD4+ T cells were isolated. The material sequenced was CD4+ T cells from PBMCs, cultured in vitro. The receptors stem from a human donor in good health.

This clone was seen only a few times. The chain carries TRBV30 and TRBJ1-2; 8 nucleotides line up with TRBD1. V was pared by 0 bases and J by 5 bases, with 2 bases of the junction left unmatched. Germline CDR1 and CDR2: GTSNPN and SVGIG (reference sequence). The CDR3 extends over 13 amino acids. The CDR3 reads CAWSVRQGYGYTF. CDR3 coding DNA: TGTGCCTGGAGTGTCCGACAGGGGTATGGCTACACCTTC.

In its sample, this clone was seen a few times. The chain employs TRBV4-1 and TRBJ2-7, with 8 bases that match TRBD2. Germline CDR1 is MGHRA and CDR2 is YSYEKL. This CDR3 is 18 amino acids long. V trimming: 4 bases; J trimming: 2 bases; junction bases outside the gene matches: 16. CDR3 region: CASSLIIPKRGSPYEQYF. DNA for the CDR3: TGCGCCAGCAGCCTCATTATTCCCAAGCGGGGGAGCCCCTACGAGCAGTACTTC.

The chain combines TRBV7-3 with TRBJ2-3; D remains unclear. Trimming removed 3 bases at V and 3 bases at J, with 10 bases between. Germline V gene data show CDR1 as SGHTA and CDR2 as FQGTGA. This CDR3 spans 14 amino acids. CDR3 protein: CASSFHSRTDTQYF. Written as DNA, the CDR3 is TGTGCCAGCAGCTTTCATAGCCGAACAGATACGCAGTATTTT. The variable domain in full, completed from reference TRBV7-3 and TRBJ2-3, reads GAGVSQTPSNKVTEKGKYVELRCDPISGHTALYWYRQSLGQGPEFLIYFQGTGAADDSGLPNDRFFAVRPEGSVSTLKIQRTERGDSAVYLCASSFHSRTDTQYFGPGTRLTVL.

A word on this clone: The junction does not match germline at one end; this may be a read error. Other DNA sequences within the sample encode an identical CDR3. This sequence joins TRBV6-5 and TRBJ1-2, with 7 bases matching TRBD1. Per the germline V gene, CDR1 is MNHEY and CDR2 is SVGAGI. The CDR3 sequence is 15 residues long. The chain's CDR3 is CASSRDSGQAYGYTF. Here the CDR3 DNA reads TGTGCCAGCAGTCGAGACTCCGGACAGGCATATGGCTATACCTTC.

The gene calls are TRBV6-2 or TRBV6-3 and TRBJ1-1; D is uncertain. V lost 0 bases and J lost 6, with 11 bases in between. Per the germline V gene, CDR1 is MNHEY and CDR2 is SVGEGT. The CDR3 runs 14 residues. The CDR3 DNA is TGTGCCAGCAGTTACTCTCCCCGGATCCCTGAAGCTTTCTTT. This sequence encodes CASSYSPRIPEAFF.

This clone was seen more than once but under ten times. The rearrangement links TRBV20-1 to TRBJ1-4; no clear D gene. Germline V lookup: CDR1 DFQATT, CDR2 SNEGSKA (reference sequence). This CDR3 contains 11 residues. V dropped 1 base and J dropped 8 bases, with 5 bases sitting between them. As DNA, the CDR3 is TGCAGTGCTAGAGTGAGGGAAAAACTGTTTTTT. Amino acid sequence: CSARVREKLFF.

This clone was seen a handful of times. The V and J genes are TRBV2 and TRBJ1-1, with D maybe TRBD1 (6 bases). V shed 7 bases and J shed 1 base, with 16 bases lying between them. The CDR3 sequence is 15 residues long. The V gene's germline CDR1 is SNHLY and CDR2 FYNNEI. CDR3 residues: CASTGGGHPNTEAFF. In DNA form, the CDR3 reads TGTGCCAGCACCGGAGGGGGACACCCGAACACTGAAGCTTTCTTT.

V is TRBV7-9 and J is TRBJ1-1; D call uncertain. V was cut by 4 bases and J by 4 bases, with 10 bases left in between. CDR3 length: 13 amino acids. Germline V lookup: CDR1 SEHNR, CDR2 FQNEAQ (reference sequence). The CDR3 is CASSSGRITEAFF. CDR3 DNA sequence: TGTGCCAGCAGCTCCGGTCGGATCACTGAAGCTTTCTTT.

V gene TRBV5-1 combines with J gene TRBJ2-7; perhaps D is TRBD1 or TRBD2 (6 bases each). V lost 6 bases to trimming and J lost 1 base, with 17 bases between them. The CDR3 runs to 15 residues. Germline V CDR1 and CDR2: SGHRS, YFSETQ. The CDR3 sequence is CASTPGGRLSYEQYF. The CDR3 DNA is TGCGCCAGCACCCCCGGGGGCAGGCTATCCTACGAGCAGTACTTC.

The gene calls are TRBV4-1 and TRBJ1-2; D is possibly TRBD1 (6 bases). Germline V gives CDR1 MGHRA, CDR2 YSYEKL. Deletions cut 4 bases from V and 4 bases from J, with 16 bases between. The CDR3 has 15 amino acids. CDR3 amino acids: CASSLRDTDPYGYTF. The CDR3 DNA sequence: TGCGCCAGCAGCCTCCGGGACACCGATCCCTATGGCTACACCTTC.

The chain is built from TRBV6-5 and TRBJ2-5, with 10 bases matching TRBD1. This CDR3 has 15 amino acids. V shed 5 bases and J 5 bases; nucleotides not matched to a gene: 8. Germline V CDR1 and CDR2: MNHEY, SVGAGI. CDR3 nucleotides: TGTGCCAGCAGTCCCCGGGACAGGGGACGGGAGACCCAGTACTTC. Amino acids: CASSPRDRGRETQYF.

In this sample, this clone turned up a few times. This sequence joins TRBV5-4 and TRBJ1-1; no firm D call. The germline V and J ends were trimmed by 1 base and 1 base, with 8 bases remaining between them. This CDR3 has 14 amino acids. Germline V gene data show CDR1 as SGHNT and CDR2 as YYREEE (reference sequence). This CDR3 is CASSLTASNTEAFF. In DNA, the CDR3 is TGTGCCAGCAGCTTGACAGCTTCGAACACTGAAGCTTTCTTT.

CDR3 sequence: CASSPRGDSLKVAGNTIYF. As DNA, the CDR3 is TGTGCCAGCAGCCCGCGGGGGGACAGTCTGAAGGTTGCTGGAAACACCATATATTTT. The rearrangement uses TRBV5-4 and TRBJ1-3; 7 bases line up with TRBD1. V shed 4 bases, J shed 2 bases, and the junction held 18 bases outside the gene matches. CDR1 is SGHNT, CDR2 YYREEE, per germline (reference sequence). This CDR3 has 19 residues.

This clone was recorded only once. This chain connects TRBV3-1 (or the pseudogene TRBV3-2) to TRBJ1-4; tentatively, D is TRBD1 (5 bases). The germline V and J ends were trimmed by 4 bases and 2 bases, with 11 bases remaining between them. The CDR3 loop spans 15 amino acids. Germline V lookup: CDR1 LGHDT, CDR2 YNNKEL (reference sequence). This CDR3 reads CASSPIGGTNEKLFF. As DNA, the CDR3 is TGTGCCAGCAGCCCCATTGGGGGGACTAATGAAAAACTGTTTTTT.

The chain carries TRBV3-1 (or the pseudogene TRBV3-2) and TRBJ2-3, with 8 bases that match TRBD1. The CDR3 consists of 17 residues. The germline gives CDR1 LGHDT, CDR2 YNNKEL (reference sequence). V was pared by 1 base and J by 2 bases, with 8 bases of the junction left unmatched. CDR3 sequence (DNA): TGTGCCAGCAGCCAAGTGCCAGGGGGCTATGACACAGATACGCAGTATTTT. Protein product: CASSQVPGGYDTDTQYF.

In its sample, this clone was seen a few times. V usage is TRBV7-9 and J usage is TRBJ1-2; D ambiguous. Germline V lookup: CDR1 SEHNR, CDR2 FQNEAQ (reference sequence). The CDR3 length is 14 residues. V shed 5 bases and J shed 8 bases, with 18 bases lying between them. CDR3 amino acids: CASSLLVATGGYTF. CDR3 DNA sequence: TGTGCCAGCAGCCTCCTAGTGGCGACGGGCGGCTACACCTTC.

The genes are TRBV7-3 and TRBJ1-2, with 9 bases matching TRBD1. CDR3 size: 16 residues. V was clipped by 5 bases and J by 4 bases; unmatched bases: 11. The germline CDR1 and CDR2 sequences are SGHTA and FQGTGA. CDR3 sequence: CASSPAGTGSGYGYTF. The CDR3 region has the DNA TGTGCCAGCAGCCCAGCCGGGACAGGGAGCGGCTATGGCTACACCTTC. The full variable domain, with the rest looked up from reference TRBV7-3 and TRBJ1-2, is GAGVSQTPSNKVTEKGKYVELRCDPISGHTALYWYRQSLGQGPEFLIYFQGTGAADDSGLPNDRFFAVRPEGSVSTLKIQRTERGDSAVYLCASSPAGTGSGYGYTFGSGTRLTVV.

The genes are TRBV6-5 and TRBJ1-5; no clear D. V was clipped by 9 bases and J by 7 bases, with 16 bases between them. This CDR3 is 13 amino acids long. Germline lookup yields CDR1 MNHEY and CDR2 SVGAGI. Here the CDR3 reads CASSFFGGQPQHF. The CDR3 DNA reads TGTGCCAGTTCATTTTTCGGTGGGCAGCCCCAGCATTTT.

The DNA of the CDR3 is TGTGCCAGCAGCTTGGGAGGGGGCGGCGATGGCTACACCTTC. This encodes CASSLGGGGDGYTF. V and J are TRBV5-5 and TRBJ1-2; 7 positions match TRBD1. The V segment lost 0 bases and the J segment 6 bases; nucleotides outside the gene matches: 5. This CDR3 is built from 14 residues. Per the germline V gene, CDR1 is SGHKS and CDR2 is YYEKEE (reference sequence).

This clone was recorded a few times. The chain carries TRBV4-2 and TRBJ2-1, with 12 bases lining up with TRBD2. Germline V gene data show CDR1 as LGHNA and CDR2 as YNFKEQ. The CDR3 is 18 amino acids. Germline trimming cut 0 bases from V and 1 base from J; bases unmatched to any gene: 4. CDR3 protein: CASSQDLAGGSSYNEQFF. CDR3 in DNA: TGTGCCAGCAGCCAAGATCTAGCGGGAGGGTCGTCCTACAATGAGCAGTTCTTC.

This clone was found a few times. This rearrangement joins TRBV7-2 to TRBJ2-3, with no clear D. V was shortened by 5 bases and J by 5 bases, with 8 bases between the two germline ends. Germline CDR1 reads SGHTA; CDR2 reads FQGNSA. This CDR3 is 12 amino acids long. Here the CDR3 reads CASSPDGDTQYF. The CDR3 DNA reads TGTGCCAGCAGCCCCGATGGAGATACGCAGTATTTT.

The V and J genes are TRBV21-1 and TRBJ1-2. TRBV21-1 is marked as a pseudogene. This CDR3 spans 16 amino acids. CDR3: CASSKCAQGELYGYTF. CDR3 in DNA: TGTGCCAGCAGCAAATGTGCTCAGGGAGAACTCTATGGCTACACCTTC.

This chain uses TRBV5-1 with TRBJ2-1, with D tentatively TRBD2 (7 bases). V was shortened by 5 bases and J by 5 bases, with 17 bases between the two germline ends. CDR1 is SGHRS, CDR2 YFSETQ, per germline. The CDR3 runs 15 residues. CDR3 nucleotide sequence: TGCGCCAGCAGGCCCCGAGGGGGGGCCCACAATGAGCAGTTCTTC. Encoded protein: CASRPRGGAHNEQFF.

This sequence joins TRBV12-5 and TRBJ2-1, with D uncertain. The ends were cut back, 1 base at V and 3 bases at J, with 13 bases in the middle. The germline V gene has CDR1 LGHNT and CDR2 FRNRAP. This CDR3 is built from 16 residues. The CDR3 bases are TGTGCTAGTGGTTTGGCCCCACGACGGAGCTACAATGAGCAGTTCTTC. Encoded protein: CASGLAPRRSYNEQFF.

The CDR3 nucleotides read TGTGCCAGCAGCTCACCCCCCGTACTAGCGGGAGAAACAGATACGCAGTATTTT. It encodes CASSSPPVLAGETDTQYF. The chain has TRBV11-3 and TRBJ2-3, with TRBD2 identical over 11 bases. CDR1 SGHNT and CDR2 YENEEA come from the germline V gene. J was trimmed by 3 bases and V by 4 bases; bases with no gene match: 12. The CDR3 length is 18 residues.

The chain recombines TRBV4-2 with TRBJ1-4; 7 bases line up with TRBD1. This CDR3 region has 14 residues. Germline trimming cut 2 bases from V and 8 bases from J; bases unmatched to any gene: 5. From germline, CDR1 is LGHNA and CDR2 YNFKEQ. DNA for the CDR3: TGTGCCAGCAGCCAACAAGACAGGGACGAAAAACTGTTTTTT. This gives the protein CASSQQDRDEKLFF.

CDR3 sequence (DNA): TGTGCCAGCAGCCAAAATCCCAGCTCCTACAATGAGCAGTTCTTC. Amino acids: CASSQNPSSYNEQFF. The chain recombines TRBV4-2 with TRBJ2-1; unclear D gene. The CDR3 length is 15 residues. Trimming stripped 2 bases from V and 0 bases from J, with 8 bases between. Germline CDR1 is LGHNA and CDR2 is YNFKEQ.

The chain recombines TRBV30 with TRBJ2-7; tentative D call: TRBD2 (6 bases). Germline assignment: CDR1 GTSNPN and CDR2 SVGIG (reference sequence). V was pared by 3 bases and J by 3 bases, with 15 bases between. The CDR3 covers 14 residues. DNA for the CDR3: TGTGCCTGGAGACGCGGGACCGAAAGCTACGAGCAGTACTTC. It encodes CAWRRGTESYEQYF.